Here is one TCR beta chain with its context. No cognate antigen has been identified for it. No per-base quality is available; no much larger clone lies one base away. The reads were generated on an Illumina HiSeq 1500. TCRdb applied fastp at Q25 and MiXCR to the public reads, then kept only in-frame beta chains. Identical CDR3 protein sequences are pooled into one entry, listed with their most common genes and DNA. Across this sample there are under 200,000 distinct CDR3 sequences, with about a fifth seen only once. About 25% of the sample is held by the ten biggest clonotypes. Looking up the germline V gene yields CDR1 KGHDR and CDR2 SFDVKD. The CDR3 numbers 13 residues from cysteine through phenylalanine. The DNA shown is the 39-base CDR3, in frame from base 1. The germline V end is reduced by 10 bases and the J end by 5 bases; junction bases left unmatched: 5. The sample's treatment or condition label, decoded: in vitro stimulation with specific CMV peptide epitopes to enrich CMV-specific T cells.

The sample comes from a study of T cell repertoires in cytomegalovirus infection (dated by TCRdb to about 2019). Looking at the study overall: Recently identified HLA-C-restricted CMV epitopes, whose presentation resists viral immunomodulation, were targeted by peptide stimulations together with well-studied HLA-B-restricted epitopes. Donor HLA type was relevant to the analysis, as public TCR beta signatures indicated carriage of CMV infection together with the matching HLA type.

Overall study results and their limits: The ex vivo response was dominated by HLA-C-restricted CMV-specific TCR beta clonotypes, which also provided the single most frequent clonotype in two of eight donors. In both this cohort and an independent cohort of 352 donors, the cumulative frequency of public TCR beta family members distinguished carriers of CMV infection plus the relevant HLA type.

This TCR was recovered from a human donor in good health (CMV status not recorded). Some clones in this sample may be carry-over from other donors' samples. This chain joins TRBV24-1 to TRBJ2-2, and TRBD1 matches 8 of the central bases. The specimen was CD8+ T cells from cultured PBMCs, collected from culture after CMV antigen stimulation. The encoded CDR3 is CATRDRGTGELFF. In nucleotides, the sequence is TGTGCCACGAGAGACAGGGGAACCGGGGAGCTGTTTTTT.